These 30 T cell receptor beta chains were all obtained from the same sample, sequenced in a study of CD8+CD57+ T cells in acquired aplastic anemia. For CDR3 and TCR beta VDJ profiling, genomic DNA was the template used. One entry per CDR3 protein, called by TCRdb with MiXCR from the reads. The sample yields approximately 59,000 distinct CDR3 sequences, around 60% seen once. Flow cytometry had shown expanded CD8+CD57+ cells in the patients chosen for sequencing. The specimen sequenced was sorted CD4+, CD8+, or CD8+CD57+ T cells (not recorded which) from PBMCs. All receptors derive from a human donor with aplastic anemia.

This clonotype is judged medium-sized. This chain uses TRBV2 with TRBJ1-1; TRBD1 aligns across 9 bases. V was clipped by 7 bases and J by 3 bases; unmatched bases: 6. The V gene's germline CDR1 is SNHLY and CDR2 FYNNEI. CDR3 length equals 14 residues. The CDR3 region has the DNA TGTGCCAGCAAGGAACAGGGGGCAGACACTGAAGCTTTCTTT. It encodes CASKEQGADTEAFF.

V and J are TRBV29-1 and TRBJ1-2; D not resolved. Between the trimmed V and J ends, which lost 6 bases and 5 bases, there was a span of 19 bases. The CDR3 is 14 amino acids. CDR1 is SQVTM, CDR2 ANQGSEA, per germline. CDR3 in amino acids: CSVDGRGGIYGYTF. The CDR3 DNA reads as TGCAGCGTGGATGGACGGGGAGGAATTTATGGCTACACCTTC.

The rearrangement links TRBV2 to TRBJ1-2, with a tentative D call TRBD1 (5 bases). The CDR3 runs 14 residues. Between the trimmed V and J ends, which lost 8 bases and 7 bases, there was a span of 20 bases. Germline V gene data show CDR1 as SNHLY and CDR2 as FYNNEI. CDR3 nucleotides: TGTGCCAGCGACTACGAACGGGGGAAGAGTGGCTACACCTTC. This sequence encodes CASDYERGKSGYTF. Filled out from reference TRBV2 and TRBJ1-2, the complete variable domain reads EPEVTQTPSHQVTQMGQEVILRCVPISNHLYFYWYRQILGQKVEFLVSFYNNEISEKSEIFDDQFSVERPDGSNFTLKIRSTKLEDSAMYFCASDYERGKSGYTFGSGTRLTVV.

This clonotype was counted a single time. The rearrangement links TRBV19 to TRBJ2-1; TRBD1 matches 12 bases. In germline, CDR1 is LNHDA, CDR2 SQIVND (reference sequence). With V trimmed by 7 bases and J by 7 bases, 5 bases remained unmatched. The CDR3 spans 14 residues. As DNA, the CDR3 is TGTGCCAGTAAAGGGGACAGGGGGCGAAATGAGCAGTTCTTC. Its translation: CASKGDRGRNEQFF.

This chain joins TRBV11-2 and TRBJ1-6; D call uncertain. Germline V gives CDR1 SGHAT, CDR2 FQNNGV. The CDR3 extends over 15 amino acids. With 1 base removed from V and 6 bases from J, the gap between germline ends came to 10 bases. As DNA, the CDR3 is TGTGCCAGCAGCTTAGTCAGGTCGGCTAATTCACCCCTCCACTTT. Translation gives CASSLVRSANSPLHF.

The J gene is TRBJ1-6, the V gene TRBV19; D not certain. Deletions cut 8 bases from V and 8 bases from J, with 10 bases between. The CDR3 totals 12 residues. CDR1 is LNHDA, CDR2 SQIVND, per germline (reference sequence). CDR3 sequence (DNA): TGTGCCAGTGGTCCCAGCTATTCACCCCTCCACTTT. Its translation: CASGPSYSPLHF.

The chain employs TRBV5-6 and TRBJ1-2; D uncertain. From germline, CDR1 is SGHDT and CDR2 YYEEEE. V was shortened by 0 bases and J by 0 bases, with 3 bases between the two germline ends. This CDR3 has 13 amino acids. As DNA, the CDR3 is TGTGCCAGCAGCTTGGACCCTAACTATGGCTACACCTTC. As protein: CASSLDPNYGYTF.

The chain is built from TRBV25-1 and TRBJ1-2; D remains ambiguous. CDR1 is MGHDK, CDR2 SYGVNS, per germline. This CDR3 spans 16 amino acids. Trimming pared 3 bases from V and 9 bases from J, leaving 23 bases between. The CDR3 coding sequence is TGTGCCAGCAGTGATCCAGGCCAGGTGGGGATAGGGAGCTACACCTTC. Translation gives CASSDPGQVGIGSYTF.

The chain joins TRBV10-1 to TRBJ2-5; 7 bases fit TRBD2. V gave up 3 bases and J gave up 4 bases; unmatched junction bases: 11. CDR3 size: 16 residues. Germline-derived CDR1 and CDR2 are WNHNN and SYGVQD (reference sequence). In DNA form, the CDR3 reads TGCGCCAGCAGTGACCGAGGTAGCGGGTCAAGAGAGACCCAGTACTTC. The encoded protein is CASSDRGSGSRETQYF.

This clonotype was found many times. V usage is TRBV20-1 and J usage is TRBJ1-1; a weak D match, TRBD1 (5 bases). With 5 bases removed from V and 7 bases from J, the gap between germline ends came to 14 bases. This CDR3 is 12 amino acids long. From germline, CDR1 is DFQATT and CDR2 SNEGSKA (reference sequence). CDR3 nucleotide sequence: TGCAGTGCTCGAGCCGGGGCGGGTGAAGCTTTCTTT. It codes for CSARAGAGEAFF.

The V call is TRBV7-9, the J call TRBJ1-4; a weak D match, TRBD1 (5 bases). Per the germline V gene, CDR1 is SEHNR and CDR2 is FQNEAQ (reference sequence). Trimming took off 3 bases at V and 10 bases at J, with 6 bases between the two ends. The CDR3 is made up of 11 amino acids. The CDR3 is CASSFGGKLFF. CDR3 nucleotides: TGTGCCAGCAGCTTCGGGGGAAAACTGTTTTTT.

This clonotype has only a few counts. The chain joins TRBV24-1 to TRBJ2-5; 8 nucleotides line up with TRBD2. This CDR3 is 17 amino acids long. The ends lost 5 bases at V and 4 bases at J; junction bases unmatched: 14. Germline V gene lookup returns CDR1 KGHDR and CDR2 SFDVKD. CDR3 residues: CATSGTDGGRPSETQYF. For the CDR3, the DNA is TGTGCCACCAGTGGGACGGATGGCGGGAGGCCGTCAGAGACCCAGTACTTC.

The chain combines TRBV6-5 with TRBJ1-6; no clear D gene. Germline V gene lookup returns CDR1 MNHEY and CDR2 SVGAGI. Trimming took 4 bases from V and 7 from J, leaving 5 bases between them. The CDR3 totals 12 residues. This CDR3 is CASSLANSPLHF. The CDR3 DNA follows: TGTGCCAGCAGTTTAGCGAATTCACCCCTCCACTTT.

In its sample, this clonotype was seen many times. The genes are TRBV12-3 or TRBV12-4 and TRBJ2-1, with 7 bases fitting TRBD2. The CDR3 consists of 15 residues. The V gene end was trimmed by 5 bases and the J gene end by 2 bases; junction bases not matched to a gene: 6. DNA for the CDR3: TGTGCCAGCAGTCCCCCGGGGGGTCCCTACAATGAGCAGTTCTTC. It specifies CASSPPGGPYNEQFF.

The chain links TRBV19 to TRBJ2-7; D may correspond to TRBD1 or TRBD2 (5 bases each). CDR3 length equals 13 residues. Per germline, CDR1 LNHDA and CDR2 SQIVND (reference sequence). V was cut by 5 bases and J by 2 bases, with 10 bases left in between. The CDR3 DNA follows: TGTGCCAGTAGTCGGGACCCTACCTACGAGCAGTACTTC. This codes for CASSRDPTYEQYF.

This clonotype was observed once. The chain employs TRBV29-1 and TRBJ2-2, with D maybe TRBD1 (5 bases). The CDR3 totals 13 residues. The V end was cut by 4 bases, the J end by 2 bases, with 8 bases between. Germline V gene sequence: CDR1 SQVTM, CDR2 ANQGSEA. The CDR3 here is CSVARGNTGELFF. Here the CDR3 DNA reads TGCAGCGTTGCTAGGGGAAACACCGGGGAGCTGTTTTTT.

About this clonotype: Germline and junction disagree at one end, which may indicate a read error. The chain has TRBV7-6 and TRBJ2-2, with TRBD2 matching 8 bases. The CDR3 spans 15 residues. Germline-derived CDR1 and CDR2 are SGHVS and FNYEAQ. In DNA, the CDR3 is TGTGCCAGCAGACCTACGGGGGGGAACGCCGGGGAGCTGTTTTTT. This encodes CASRPTGGNAGELFF.

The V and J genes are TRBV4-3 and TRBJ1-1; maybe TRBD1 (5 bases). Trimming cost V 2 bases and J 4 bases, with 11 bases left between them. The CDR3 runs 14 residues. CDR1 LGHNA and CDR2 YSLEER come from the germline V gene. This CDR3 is CASSQSRVSTEAFF. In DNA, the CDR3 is TGCGCCAGCAGCCAATCCAGGGTAAGCACTGAAGCTTTCTTT.

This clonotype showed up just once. CDR3 sequence reads: CASSAQGSYEQYF. DNA of the CDR3: TGCGCCAGCAGTGCCCAGGGGAGCTACGAGCAGTACTTC. J is TRBJ2-7 and V is TRBV10-2, with a tentative D call TRBD1 (6 bases). CDR1 is WSHSY and CDR2 is SAAADI in the germline V gene. V was pared by 4 bases and J by 3 bases, with 10 bases between. CDR3 length: 13 residues.

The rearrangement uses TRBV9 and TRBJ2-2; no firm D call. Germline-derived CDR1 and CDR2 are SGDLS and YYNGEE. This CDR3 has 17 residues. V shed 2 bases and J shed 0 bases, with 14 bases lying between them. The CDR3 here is CASSVSSAKPNTGELFF. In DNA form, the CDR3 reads TGTGCCAGCAGCGTGAGTTCTGCAAAACCGAACACCGGGGAGCTGTTTTTT. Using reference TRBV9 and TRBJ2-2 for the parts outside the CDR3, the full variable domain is DSGVTQTPKHLITATGQRVTLRCSPRSGDLSVYWYQQSLDQGLQFLIQYYNGEERAKGNILERFSAQQFPDLHSELNLSSLELGDSALYFCASSVSSAKPNTGELFFGEGSRLTVL.

The CDR3 here is CATSEGDRGAGKLFF. The CDR3 DNA reads TGTGCCACCAGTGAAGGGGACAGGGGAGCTGGAAAACTGTTTTTT. The rearrangement links TRBV24-1 to TRBJ1-4; 10 nucleotides match TRBD1. Germline CDR1 and CDR2: KGHDR and SFDVKD. This CDR3 is built from 15 residues. The V segment lost 4 bases and the J segment 10 bases; nucleotides outside the gene matches: 8.

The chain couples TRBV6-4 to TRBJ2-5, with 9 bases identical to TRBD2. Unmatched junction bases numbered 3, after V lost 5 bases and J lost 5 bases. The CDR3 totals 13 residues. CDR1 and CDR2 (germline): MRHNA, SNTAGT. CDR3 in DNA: TGTGCCAGCAGTCCAAGCGGGGGGGAGACCCAGTACTTC. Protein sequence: CASSPSGGETQYF.

CDR3 coding DNA: TGCAGTGGAATGGATGCCAAAGCTAACTATGGCTACACCTTC. Protein: CSGMDAKANYGYTF. V gene TRBV20-1 combines with J gene TRBJ1-2; no definite D call. V was clipped by 7 bases and J by 0 bases, with 15 bases between them. Germline assignment: CDR1 DFQATT and CDR2 SNEGSKA (reference sequence). There are 14 residues in the CDR3.

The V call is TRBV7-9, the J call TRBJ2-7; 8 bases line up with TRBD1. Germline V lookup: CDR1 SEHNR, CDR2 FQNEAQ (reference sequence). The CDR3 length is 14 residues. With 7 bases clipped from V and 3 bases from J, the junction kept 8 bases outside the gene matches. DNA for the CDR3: TGTGCCAGCAAATCGGACAGGGTGAACTACGAGCAGTACTTC. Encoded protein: CASKSDRVNYEQYF. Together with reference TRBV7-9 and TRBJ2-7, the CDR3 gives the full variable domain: DTGVSQNPRHKITKRGQNVTFRCDPISEHNRLYWYRQTLGQGPEFLTYFQNEAQLEKSRLLSDRFSAERPKGSFSTLEIQRTEQGDSAMYLCASKSDRVNYEQYFGPGTRLTVT.

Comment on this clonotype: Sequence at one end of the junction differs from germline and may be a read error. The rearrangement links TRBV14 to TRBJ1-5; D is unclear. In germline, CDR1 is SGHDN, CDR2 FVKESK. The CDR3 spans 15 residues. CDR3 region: CASSQSLHSNQPQHF. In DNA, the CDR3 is TGCGCCAGCAGCCAATCACTCCATAGCAATCAGCCCCAGCATTTT.

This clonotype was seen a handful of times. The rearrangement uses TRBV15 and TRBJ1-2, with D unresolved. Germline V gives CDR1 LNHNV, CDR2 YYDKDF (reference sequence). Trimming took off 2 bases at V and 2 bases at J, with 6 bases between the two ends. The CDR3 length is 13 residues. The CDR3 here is CATSRQENYGYTF. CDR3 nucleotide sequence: TGTGCCACCAGCAGACAGGAGAACTATGGCTACACCTTC. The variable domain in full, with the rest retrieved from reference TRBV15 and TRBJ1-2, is DAMVIQNPRYQVTQFGKPVTLSCSQTLNHNVMYWYQQKSSQAPKLLFHYYDKDFNNEADTPDNFQSRRPNTSFCFLDIRSPGLGDTAMYLCATSRQENYGYTFGSGTRLTVV.

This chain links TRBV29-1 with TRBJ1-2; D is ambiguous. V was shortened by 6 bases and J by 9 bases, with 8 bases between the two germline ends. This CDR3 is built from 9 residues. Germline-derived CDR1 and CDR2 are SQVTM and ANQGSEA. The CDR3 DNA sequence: TGCAGCGTGGAACGGAGCTACACCTTC. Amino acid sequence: CSVERSYTF.

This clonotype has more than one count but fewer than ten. The CDR3 reads CASSELVNYGYTF. The CDR3 nucleotides are TGTGCCAGCAGTGAATTGGTGAACTATGGCTACACCTTC. The gene calls are TRBV25-1 and TRBJ1-2; no reliable D call. Trimming pared 1 base from V and 2 bases from J, leaving 5 bases between. The CDR3 has 13 residues. CDR1 and CDR2 (germline): MGHDK, SYGVNS.

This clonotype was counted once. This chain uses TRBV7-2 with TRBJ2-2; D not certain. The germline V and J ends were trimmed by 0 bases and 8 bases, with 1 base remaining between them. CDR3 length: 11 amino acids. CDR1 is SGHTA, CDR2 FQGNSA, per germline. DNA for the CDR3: TGTGCCAGCAGCTTAGCTGGGGAGCTGTTTTTT. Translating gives CASSLAGELFF.

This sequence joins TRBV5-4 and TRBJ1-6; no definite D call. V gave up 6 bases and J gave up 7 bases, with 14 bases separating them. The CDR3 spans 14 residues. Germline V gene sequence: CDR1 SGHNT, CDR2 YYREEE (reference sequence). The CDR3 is CASTWGGRNSPLHF. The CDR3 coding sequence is TGTGCCAGCACCTGGGGAGGCCGGAATTCACCCCTCCACTTT.